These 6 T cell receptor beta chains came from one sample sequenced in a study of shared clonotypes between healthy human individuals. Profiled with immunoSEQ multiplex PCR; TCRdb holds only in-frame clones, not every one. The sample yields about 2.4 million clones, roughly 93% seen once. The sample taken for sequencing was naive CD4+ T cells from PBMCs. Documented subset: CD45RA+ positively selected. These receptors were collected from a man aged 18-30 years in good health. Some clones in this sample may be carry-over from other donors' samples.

The CDR3 DNA is TGTGCCATCAGTGAGATGTCAGGGAGCGAGACCCAGTACTTC. The encoded protein is CAISEMSGSETQYF. This sequence joins TRBV10-3 and TRBJ2-5, with D perhaps given as TRBD1 or TRBD2 (5 bases each). CDR1 is ENHRY and CDR2 is SYGVKD in the germline V gene. The CDR3 loop spans 14 amino acids. Between the trimmed V and J ends, which lost 2 bases and 5 bases, there was a span of 12 bases.

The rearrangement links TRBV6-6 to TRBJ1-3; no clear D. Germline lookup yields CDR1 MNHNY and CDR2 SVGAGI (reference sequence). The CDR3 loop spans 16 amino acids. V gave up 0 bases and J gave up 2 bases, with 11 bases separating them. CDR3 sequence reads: CASSYSGAEAGNTIYF. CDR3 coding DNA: TGTGCCAGCAGTTACTCGGGTGCTGAGGCTGGAAACACCATATATTTT.

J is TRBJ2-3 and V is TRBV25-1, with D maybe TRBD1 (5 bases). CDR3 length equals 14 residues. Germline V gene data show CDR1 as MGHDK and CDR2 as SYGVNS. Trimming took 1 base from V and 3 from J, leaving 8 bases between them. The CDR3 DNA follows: TGTGCCAGCAGTGAATTGGCAGGGACAGATACGCAGTATTTT. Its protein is CASSELAGTDTQYF.

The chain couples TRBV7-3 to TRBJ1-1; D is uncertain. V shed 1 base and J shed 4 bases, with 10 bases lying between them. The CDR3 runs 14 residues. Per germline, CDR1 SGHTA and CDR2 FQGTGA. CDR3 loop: CASSLMPGGTEAFF. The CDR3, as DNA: TGTGCCAGCAGCTTAATGCCGGGTGGCACTGAAGCTTTCTTT. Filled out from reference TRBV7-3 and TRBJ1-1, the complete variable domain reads GAGVSQTPSNKVTEKGKYVELRCDPISGHTALYWYRQSLGQGPEFLIYFQGTGAADDSGLPNDRFFAVRPEGSVSTLKIQRTERGDSAVYLCASSLMPGGTEAFFGQGTRLTVV.

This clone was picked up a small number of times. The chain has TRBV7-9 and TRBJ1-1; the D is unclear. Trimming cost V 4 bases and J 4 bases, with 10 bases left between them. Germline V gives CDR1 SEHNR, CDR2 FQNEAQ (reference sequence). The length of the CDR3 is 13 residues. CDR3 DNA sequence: TGTGCCAGCAGCTGGCAATTTGGCACTGAAGCTTTCTTT. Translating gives CASSWQFGTEAFF.

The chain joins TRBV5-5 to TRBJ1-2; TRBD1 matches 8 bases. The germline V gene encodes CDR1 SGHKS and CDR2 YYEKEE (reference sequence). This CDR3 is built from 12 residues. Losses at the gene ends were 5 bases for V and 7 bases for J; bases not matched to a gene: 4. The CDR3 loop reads CASSHGTGGYTF. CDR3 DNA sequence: TGTGCCAGCAGTCATGGGACAGGTGGCTACACCTTC.